The rows below give T cell receptor beta chains drawn from one sample of a study of cytomegalovirus exposure and HLA in healthy donors. TCRdb's table, derived via immunoSEQ multiplex PCR, lists solely in-frame clones and lacks some. This table has 130,000 to 150,000 clones, about 80% appearing once. What was sequenced was PBMCs. The receptors originated from a man aged 25 to 45 in good health and CMV-seronegative. CDR3s include the opening cysteine and the closing phenylalanine or tryptophan.

14	TRBV15	TRBJ2-7	CATSLRTGSYEQYF
15	TRBV28	TRBJ2-2	CASSFRGRGTGELFF
15	TRBV2	TRBJ1-4	CASRDGDSSNEKLFF
15	TRBV28	TRBJ2-1	CASTLSGSINNEQFF
16	TRBV28	TRBJ2-1	CASSYGGGGLANEQFF
13	TRBV15	TRBJ1-5	CATRDTGRGAQHF
13	TRBV28	TRBJ1-2	CASSVQEPYGYTF
14	TRBV2	TRBJ1-3	CASREGSAGNTIYF
15	TRBV27	TRBJ2-7	CASGLTSGRLNEQYF
16	TRBV29-1	TRBJ1-2	CSVDTPEGNTGDGYTF
16	TRBV5-1	TRBJ1-1	CASSLAPGRMNTEAFF
14	TRBV5-6	TRBJ2-3	CASSLGRSGDTQYF
12	TRBV29-1	TRBJ2-5	CSVEFGGETQYF
16	TRBV6-5	TRBJ1-2	CASSYRTTQGNYGYTF
13	TRBV13	TRBJ1-1	CASHHYVDRGPYF
13	TRBV5-4	TRBJ1-1	CASSLGRDNQAFF
17	TRBV15	TRBJ2-6	CATTQTSGGPGANVLTF
12	TRBV5-1	TRBJ2-5	CASSQNQETQYF
14	TRBV5-1	TRBJ1-3	CASSLDPVGNTIYF
15	TRBV5-4	TRBJ1-1	CASSLAGRDRSEAFF
15	TRBV5-1	TRBJ1-1	CASSSDGQKNTEAFF
12	TRBV6-1	TRBJ1-2	CASSVHRVGYTF
16	TRBV7-9	TRBJ2-7	CASSFEGPGQGYEQYF
16	TRBV19	TRBJ2-1	CASSIIGGGTDNEQFF
16	TRBV7-3	TRBJ1-3	CASSLGPPSSGNTIYF
15	TRBV28	TRBJ2-7	CASRHGQGRTYEQYF
19	TRBV5-1	TRBJ2-6	CASSLEAGARGSGANVLTF